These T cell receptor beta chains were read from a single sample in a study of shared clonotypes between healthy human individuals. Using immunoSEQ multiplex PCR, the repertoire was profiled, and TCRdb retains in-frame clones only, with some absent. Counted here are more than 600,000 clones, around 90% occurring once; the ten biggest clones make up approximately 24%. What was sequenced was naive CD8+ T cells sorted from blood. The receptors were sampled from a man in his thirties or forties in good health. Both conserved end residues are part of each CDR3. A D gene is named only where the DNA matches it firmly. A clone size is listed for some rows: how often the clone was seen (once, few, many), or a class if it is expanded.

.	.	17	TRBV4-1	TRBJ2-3	TGCGCCAGCAGCCAAGACCCCGTAGGGACATCCACAGATACGCAGTATTTT	CASSQDPVGTSTDTQYF
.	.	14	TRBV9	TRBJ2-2	TGTGCCAGCAGCCCTAGTACGAGTACCGGGGAGCTGTTTTTT	CASSPSTSTGELFF
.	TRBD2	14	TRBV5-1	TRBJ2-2	TGCGCCAGCCGTTTAGCGGGGAACACCGGGGAGCTGTTTTTT	CASRLAGNTGELFF
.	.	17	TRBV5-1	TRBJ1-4	TGCGCCAGCAGCCCCCTCGGGGAGGTGGCAACTAATGAAAAACTGTTTTTT	CASSPLGEVATNEKLFF
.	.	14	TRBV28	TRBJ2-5	TGTGCCAGCAAGACGGATCTCTGGGCCGAGACCCAGTACTTC	CASKTDLWAETQYF
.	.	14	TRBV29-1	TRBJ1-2	TGCAGCGTCGAGGGGGTCATGGCTAACTATGGCTACACCTTC	CSVEGVMANYGYTF
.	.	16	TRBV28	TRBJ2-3	TGTGCCAGCATCGATGGGTTAGTCGTAGACACAGATACGCAGTATTTT	CASIDGLVVDTDTQYF
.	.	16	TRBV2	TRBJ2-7	TGTGCCAGCAGTGAACCGGGTGGGCAGTTGATCTACGAGCAGTACTTC	CASSEPGGQLIYEQYF
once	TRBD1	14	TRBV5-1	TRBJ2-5	TGCGCCAGCAGCTTGGGACAGGGGAGGGAGACCCAGTACTTC	CASSLGQGRETQYF
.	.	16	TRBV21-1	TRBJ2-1	TGTGCCAGCAGCAACCGGGACAGGGGCACCTACAATGAGCAGTTCTTC	CASSNRDRGTYNEQFF
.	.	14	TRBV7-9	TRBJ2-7	TGTGCCAGCAGCCAAGGTGGACTGACCCACGAGCAGTACTTC	CASSQGGLTHEQYF
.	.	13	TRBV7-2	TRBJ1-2	TGTGCCAGCAGACCAAGCCCAGGCTATGGCTACACCTTC	CASRPSPGYGYTF
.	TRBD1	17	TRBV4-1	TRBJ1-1	TGCGCCAGCAGCCAAAAAACACCGGGACAGGGGAACACTGAAGCTTTCTTT	CASSQKTPGQGNTEAFF
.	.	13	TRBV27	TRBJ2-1	TGTGCCAGCAGTTTAGGGGATAGCGATGAGCAGTTCTTC	CASSLGDSDEQFF
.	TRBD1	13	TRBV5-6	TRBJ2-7	TGTGCCAGCAGCTTGGACGCAGGGGGCGAGCAGTACTTC	CASSLDAGGEQYF